Shown below are 14 T cell receptor beta chains from a single sample sequenced in a study of Graves' ophthalmopathy and Graves' hyperthyroidism. The study amplified TCR beta CDR3 regions using RNA transcripts. After a first-round RT-PCR with HTBI primers, a second-round multiplex PCR was run. Each CDR3 protein gets one entry after TCRdb re-called the multiplex PCR reads with MiXCR. Altogether over a million distinct CDR3 sequences are present, 35% to 45% being singletons, with the ten largest covering over 8.5%. The material sequenced was peripheral blood or thyroid tissue (not recorded which). The receptor set was obtained from an adult man with Graves' hyperthyroidism.

The rearrangement joins TRBV11-1 to TRBJ1-2; the D gene is possibly TRBD1 (5 bases). Germline V gene sequence: CDR1 SGHAT, CDR2 FQDESV (reference sequence). The CDR3 covers 15 residues. V was cut by 1 base and J by 3 bases, with 12 bases left in between. CDR3 nucleotide sequence: TGTGCCAGCAGCTTAGATGGGACGGAGCACTATGGCTACACCTTC. Protein sequence: CASSLDGTEHYGYTF.

About this clonotype itself: A much larger clone sits a single nucleotide away, making a read error possible. V gene TRBV24-1 combines with J gene TRBJ1-2; TRBD1 matches 11 bases. Trimming at V came to 6 bases and at J to 7 bases, leaving 6 bases not matched to a gene. The CDR3 is made up of 14 amino acids. In germline, CDR1 is KGHDR, CDR2 SFDVKD. The CDR3, as DNA: TGTGCCACCAGTTACGGACAGGGGGCCGGTGGCTACACCTTC. As protein: CATSYGQGAGGYTF.

Many counts were recorded for this clonotype. The V and J genes are TRBV12-3 or TRBV12-4 and TRBJ1-5; D possibly corresponds to TRBD1 (6 bases). This CDR3 region has 14 residues. Trimming left V 5 bases short and J 3 bases short, with 11 bases between. CDR3 amino acids: CASSRSGDNQPQHF. The CDR3 DNA sequence: TGTGCCAGCAGTCGTTCAGGGGACAATCAGCCCCAGCATTTT.

The V call is TRBV4-1, the J call TRBJ1-5, with unresolved D. The CDR3 consists of 16 residues. Germline CDR1 and CDR2: MGHRA and YSYEKL. Deletions cut 1 base from V and 2 bases from J, with 12 bases between. CDR3 protein: CASSQVVSPGNQPQHF. In DNA form, the CDR3 reads TGCGCCAGCAGCCAAGTGGTCAGTCCGGGCAATCAGCCCCAGCATTTT.

Comment on this clonotype: The junction departs from the called germline gene at one end, perhaps through a read error. The chain couples TRBV7-8 to TRBJ1-5, with D unresolved. The CDR3 extends over 14 amino acids. CDR1 and CDR2 (germline): SGHVS, FQNEAQ. The CDR3 here is CTSRARQVNQPQHF. CDR3 sequence (DNA): TGTACCAGCAGAGCAAGGCAGGTCAATCAGCCCCAGCATTTT.

This clonotype was picked up many times. This chain joins TRBV11-2 and TRBJ2-7, with 9 bases lining up with TRBD1. Losses at the gene ends were 4 bases for V and 3 bases for J; bases not matched to a gene: 7. Germline assignment: CDR1 SGHAT and CDR2 FQNNGV. The CDR3 loop spans 15 amino acids. CDR3 amino acids: CASSSYRGRHYEQYF. For the CDR3, the DNA is TGTGCCAGCAGCTCTTACAGGGGGCGCCACTACGAGCAGTACTTC. The entire variable domain, with the rest obtained from reference TRBV11-2 and TRBJ2-7, is as follows: EAGVAQSPRYKIIEKRQSVAFWCNPISGHATLYWYQQILGQGPKLLIQFQNNGVVDDSQLPKDRFSAERLKGVDSTLKIQPAKLEDSAVYLCASSSYRGRHYEQYFGPGTRLTVT.

This sequence joins TRBV2 and TRBJ2-6; TRBD1 aligns across 7 bases. The CDR3 loop spans 16 amino acids. CDR1 is SNHLY and CDR2 is FYNNEI in the germline V gene. The junction had 9 bases not matched to a gene; V was cut back by 7 bases and J by 3 bases. CDR3 DNA: TGTGCCAGCACCGGGACCGACAGGGATGGGGCCAACGTCCTGACTTTC. Translation: CASTGTDRDGANVLTF.

A few counts support this clonotype. The V and J genes are TRBV28 and TRBJ2-7; D might be TRBD1 (6 bases). From germline, CDR1 is MDHEN and CDR2 SYDVKM. This CDR3 region has 12 residues. V was clipped by 3 bases and J by 5 bases, with 8 bases between them. The CDR3 protein is CASSFNRDEQYF. Here the CDR3 DNA reads TGTGCCAGCAGTTTTAACAGGGACGAGCAGTACTTC.

V and J are TRBV10-3 and TRBJ2-7, with 8 positions matching TRBD1. Unmatched junction bases numbered 6, after V lost 0 bases and J lost 5 bases. Per the germline V gene, CDR1 is ENHRY and CDR2 is SYGVKD. The CDR3 has 15 amino acids. The CDR3 reads CAISESGQGANEQYF. CDR3 in DNA: TGTGCCATCAGTGAGTCGGGGCAGGGGGCAAACGAGCAGTACTTC.

This clonotype was found a few times. The chain combines TRBV4-3 with TRBJ1-6, with a possible D match to TRBD1 (5 bases). V was shortened by 0 bases and J by 8 bases, with 17 bases between the two germline ends. CDR3 length: 17 residues. CDR1 LGHNA and CDR2 YSLEER come from the germline V gene. CDR3 in amino acids: CASSQDLRGSWDSPLHF. The CDR3 DNA reads TGCGCCAGCAGCCAAGATCTAAGGGGTTCCTGGGATTCACCCCTCCACTTT.

This clonotype was seen many times. This chain links TRBV14 with TRBJ1-2; maybe TRBD1 (6 bases). Germline lookup yields CDR1 SGHDN and CDR2 FVKESK. Trimming stripped 5 bases from V and 5 bases from J, with 12 bases between. CDR3 length: 13 residues. CDR3 protein: CASSFRTVYGYTF. CDR3 DNA sequence: TGTGCCAGCAGCTTTCGGACAGTATATGGCTACACCTTC.

The V gene is TRBV4-1, the J gene TRBJ2-5; D may be TRBD2 (6 bases). The CDR3 is 16 amino acids. V gave up 2 bases and J gave up 4 bases, with 17 bases separating them. The germline V gene encodes CDR1 MGHRA and CDR2 YSYEKL. CDR3 coding DNA: TGCGCCAGCAGCCAAACCCCCTGGGGGACTGCAGAGACCCAGTACTTC. Its translation: CASSQTPWGTAETQYF.

This clonotype was counted ten times or more. V is TRBV5-6 and J is TRBJ1-3; no clear D. The CDR3 covers 14 residues. V was shortened by 0 bases and J by 0 bases, with 4 bases between the two germline ends. Per germline, CDR1 SGHDT and CDR2 YYEEEE. The CDR3 is CASSLVDSGNTIYF. The CDR3 DNA follows: TGTGCCAGCAGCTTGGTGGACTCTGGAAACACCATATATTTT.

Worth noting for this clonotype: The CDR3 does not close with the conserved phenylalanine or tryptophan, likely indicating a read error. It is unclear where the CDR3 begins or ends on the DNA, so no DNA is shown, and the CDR3 is as TCRdb lists it. This chain connects TRBV15 to TRBJ1-1. The CDR3 numbers 8 amino acids, ends counted. Germline V gene lookup returns CDR1 LNHNV and CDR2 YYDKDF (reference sequence). The CDR3 region is CATSRDRP.